Listed here is a single T cell receptor beta chain. Original processing notes: It was from reference gene primer amplification that nucleated cell counts were estimated. Using immunoSEQ multiplex PCR, the repertoire was profiled, and TCRdb retains in-frame clones only, with some absent. For V, J and clone size, that table is used; D and trimming come from the DNA. The sample contains some 140,000 clones, 85% to 90% of which appear only once. This sample is part of a study of blood T cell repertoires in COVID-19. Study as a whole: Samples taken during acute and convalescent COVID-19 were collected in the United States, Italy and Spain. Sources were T cells, B-cell-depleted T cells, or PBMCs; the material itself was cDNA or gDNA.

With V trimmed by 4 bases and J by 4 bases, 5 bases remained unmatched. CDR1 and CDR2 from the germline V gene are MNHEY and SVGAGI. The CDR3 is 15 amino acids. Sequencing was done on a sample of peripheral blood. This TCR was recovered from a man in his sixties or seventies with active COVID-19. This chain joins TRBV6-5 and TRBJ2-7, with 12 bases aligning to TRBD2. Here the CDR3 reads CASSSSGTSGYEQYF. The DNA for the CDR3 is TGTGCCAGCAGTTCCTCCGGGACTAGCGGGTACGAGCAGTACTTC.